A selection of T cell receptor beta chains follows, all from one sample in a study of prognosis after radiotherapy for stage I lung cancer. MiXCR was run by TCRdb on the multiplex PCR reads, yielding one entry per CDR3 protein. The table shows 13,000 to 15,000 distinct CDR3 sequences, with 25% to 35% occurring only once. The source material was PBMCs, sampled before or after stereotactic body radiation therapy (not recorded which). These receptors were obtained from a donor over 45 with non-small cell lung cancer. Both conserved end residues are part of each CDR3. The D gene is left open where the match is weak. Rows may omit the clone size; those that give it use once, few, many or a size class.

D gene,J gene,clone size,V gene,CDR3 length,CDR3 protein,CDR3 DNA
-,TRBJ1-1,many,TRBV10-2,13,CASSTRQNTEAFF,TGCGCCAGCAGTACACGACAGAACACTGAAGCTTTCTTT
TRBD2,TRBJ2-3,many,TRBV5-1,17,CASSPTGLAGSEPTQYF,TGCGCCAGCAGCCCAACGGGACTAGCGGGATCTGAGCCTACGCAGTATTTT
TRBD1,TRBJ1-5,many,TRBV6-1,16,CASTPQGAQGNQPQHF,TGTGCCAGCACTCCCCAGGGGGCGCAGGGCAATCAGCCCCAGCATTTT
-,TRBJ2-7,many,TRBV19,15,CASTPSPRSTYEQYF,TGTGCCAGTACCCCGTCCCCACGGAGCACCTACGAGCAGTACTTC
-,TRBJ2-2,many,TRBV28,15,CASTPWGRGAGELFF,TGTGCCAGCACCCCGTGGGGGCGAGGGGCCGGGGAGCTGTTTTTT
TRBD2,TRBJ2-1,medium-sized,TRBV5-1,16,CASSYGGTSGTNEQFF,TGCGCCAGCAGCTATGGCGGGACTAGCGGGACCAATGAGCAGTTCTTC
TRBD2,TRBJ2-7,many,TRBV5-1,19,CASSLGETSGRAAPYEQYF,TGCGCCAGCAGCTTGGGGGAGACTAGCGGGAGGGCAGCCCCCTACGAGCAGTACTTC
-,TRBJ2-1,medium-sized,TRBV12-3/TRBV12-4,13,CASSRHLSGEQFF,TGTGCCAGCAGCAGGCATTTATCTGGTGAGCAGTTCTTC
TRBD2,TRBJ2-3,many,TRBV3-1,15,CASSLQTTSGRSQYF,TGTGCCAGCAGCCTACAAACCACTAGCGGGAGGTCGCAGTATTTT
-,TRBJ2-1,-,TRBV6-2/TRBV6-3,14,CVSSDGTSCNEQFF,TGTGTCAGCAGTGATGGCACTTCCTGCAATGAGCAGTTCTTC
-,TRBJ2-1,many,TRBV29-1,15,CSVDGDHSSYNEQFF,TGCAGCGTTGACGGTGACCATAGCTCCTACAATGAGCAGTTCTTC
TRBD1,TRBJ1-4,many,TRBV28,15,CASRLGGTENEKLFF,TGTGCCAGCAGGTTGGGGGGGACAGAGAATGAAAAACTGTTTTTT
-,TRBJ2-1,many,TRBV27,15,CASSFRDTSYNEQFF,TGTGCCAGCAGTTTCCGGGACACCTCCTACAATGAGCAGTTCTTC
-,TRBJ2-7,many,TRBV20-1,13,CSARIENRYEQYF,TGCAGTGCTAGGATAGAGAACCGCTACGAGCAGTACTTC
TRBD2,TRBJ2-6,many,TRBV18,19,CASSPIGRLAGSGANVLTF,TGTGCCAGCTCACCAATCGGTAGACTAGCGGGATCTGGGGCCAACGTCCTGACTTTC
-,TRBJ1-4,many,TRBV18,14,CASSPGGVGEKLFF,TGTGCCAGCTCACCAGGGGGGGTCGGAGAAAAACTGTTTTTT
TRBD2,TRBJ2-3,-,TRBV2,16,CASRGERRRGADTQYF,TGTGCCAGCAGGGGAGAGCGGAGGCGGGGGGCAGATACGCAGTATTTT
TRBD2,TRBJ2-2,-,TRBV6-2/TRBV6-3,14,CASRPSGSYGDLFF,TGTGCCAGCAGACCAAGCGGGAGTTACGGGGATCTGTTTTTT
TRBD1,TRBJ2-7,many,TRBV7-3,15,CASSVSGTGLYEQYF,TGTGCCAGCAGCGTATCCGGGACAGGTTTATACGAGCAGTACTTC
-,TRBJ2-1,medium-sized,TRBV12-3/TRBV12-4,13,CASSAGQHNEQFF,TGTGCCAGCAGTGCGGGACAGCACAATGAGCAGTTCTTC
-,TRBJ2-1,many,TRBV29-1,9,CSVGPVPFF,TGCAGCGTTGGGCCGGTCCCGTTCTTC
-,TRBJ2-4,many,TRBV28,15,CASRTLGVAKNIQYF,TGTGCCAGTCGAACGCTGGGGGTGGCCAAAAACATTCAGTACTTC
-,TRBJ2-1,many,TRBV20-1,16,CSARNHLDELYNEQFF,TGCAGTGCTAGAAACCATTTGGATGAGCTATACAATGAGCAGTTCTTC
-,TRBJ1-3,many,TRBV12-3/TRBV12-4,18,CASSLGPTTVLSGNTIYF,TGTGCCAGCAGTTTAGGGCCCACGACTGTACTCTCTGGAAACACCATATATTTT
-,TRBJ1-1,many,TRBV4-1,16,CASSQAVVELNTEAFF,TGCGCCAGCAGCCAAGCGGTCGTGGAACTGAACACTGAAGCTTTCTTT
-,TRBJ2-1,-,TRBV11-3,14,CASSLGCASNEQFF,TGTGCCAGCAGCTTAGGTTGCGCCAGCAATGAGCAGTTCTTC
-,TRBJ1-2,-,TRBV30,13,CACRTVATYGYTF,TGTGCCTGTAGGACAGTGGCTACCTATGGCTACACCTTC
-,TRBJ1-2,many,TRBV20-1,14,CSARQTGKSYGYTF,TGCAGTGCTAGGCAGACAGGCAAGAGCTATGGCTACACCTTC
TRBD2,TRBJ2-1,many,TRBV20-1,15,CSARSSGTSGILEFF,TGCAGTGCTAGGAGTTCCGGGACTAGCGGGATCCTGGAGTTCTTC
-,TRBJ1-5,many,TRBV24-1,14,CATSDFKTYQPQHF,TGTGCCACCAGTGATTTCAAGACCTACCAGCCCCAGCATTTT
-,TRBJ1-2,-,TRBV28,16,CASSEVAGVFDYGYTF,TGTGCCAGCTCTGAGGTGGCAGGGGTGTTTGACTATGGCTACACCTTC
TRBD2,TRBJ2-2,many,TRBV5-4,16,CASTTLAVANTGELFF,TGTGCCAGCACTACGCTAGCGGTGGCGAACACCGGGGAGCTGTTTTTT
-,TRBJ2-3,medium-sized,TRBV6-1,13,CASSEMTGDTQYF,TGTGCCAGCAGTGAAATGACGGGGGATACGCAGTATTTT
-,TRBJ2-2,many,TRBV28,15,CASSLGARTFGELFF,TGTGCCAGCAGTTTAGGGGCCAGGACGTTTGGGGAGCTGTTTTTT
TRBD1,TRBJ1-5,-,TRBV28,15,CASSHGQGVHKTQHF,TGTGCCAGCAGCCACGGACAGGGGGTTCATAAGACCCAGCATTTT
-,TRBJ2-1,many,TRBV7-7,15,CASSPSLGSMHEQFF,TGTGCTAGCAGCCCGAGCCTCGGGAGTATGCATGAGCAGTTCTTC
-,TRBJ1-2,many,TRBV6-1,17,CASSERGSGRANYGYTF,TGTGCCAGCAGTGAAAGAGGTAGTGGAAGAGCTAACTATGGCTACACCTTC
-,TRBJ1-6,few,TRBV28,14,CASSGQTDNSPLHF,TGTGCCAGCAGTGGACAGACAGATAATTCTCCCCTCCACTTT
TRBD2,TRBJ2-7,many,TRBV7-9,19,CASSPQGEGIFLGSYEQYF,TGTGCCAGCAGCCCCCAAGGGGAGGGGATTTTTTTGGGATCCTACGAGCAGTACTTC
-,TRBJ1-1,many,TRBV5-1,13,CASSWGGVTEAFF,TGCGCCAGCAGCTGGGGGGGAGTCACTGAAGCTTTCTTT
-,TRBJ1-5,-,TRBV7-2,14,CASSLDSFGVPQHF,TGTGCCAGTAGCTTAGACAGTTTTGGGGTGCCCCAGCATTTT